This entry features one T cell receptor (beta chain) sequence. The sample belongs to a study of control samples from healthy donors and cancer patients. Using immunoSEQ multiplex PCR, the repertoire was profiled, and TCRdb retains in-frame clones only, with some absent. Of some 410,000 clones listed, approximately 92% are singletons. Trimming cost V 4 bases and J 4 bases, with 12 bases left between them. Looked up from germline, CDR1 is SGDLS and CDR2 is YYNGEE. The CDR3 has 14 amino acids. Sequencing was carried out using PBMCs. This chain joins TRBV9 and TRBJ1-5; D is undetermined. This receptor was obtained from a man in his forties with head and neck cancer. CDR3 loop: CASSPGELNQPQHF. DNA for the CDR3: TGTGCCAGCAGCCCCGGGGAGCTTAATCAGCCCCAGCATTTT.